These 10 T cell receptor beta chains were sequenced from one sample in a study of neurological immune-mediated disorders. TCRdb analysed the 5' RACE reads with MiXCR anew, one entry per CDR3 protein. The table has around 70,000 distinct CDR3 sequences, about 5% seen once; the top ten hold roughly 2%. The sample consisted of PBMCs. Receptors were obtained from a woman in her seventies with multiple sclerosis.

In its sample, this clonotype was seen many times. This CDR3 is CASSQEGAGPQPLHF. CDR3 DNA sequence: TGTGCCAGCAGCCAAGAGGGGGCAGGGCCCCAACCCCTCCACTTT. The rearrangement links TRBV3-1 to TRBJ1-6; TRBD1 is a possible D gene (6 bases). The germline V gene has CDR1 LGHDT and CDR2 YNNKEL (reference sequence). Deletions cut 0 bases from V and 12 bases from J, with 15 bases between. The CDR3 loop spans 15 amino acids.

This clonotype came up many times. The chain carries TRBV3-1 and TRBJ2-1, with 7 bases that match TRBD1. The CDR3 runs 15 residues. Germline V gives CDR1 LGHDT, CDR2 YNNKEL (reference sequence). Trimming cost V 4 bases and J 7 bases; bases outside gene matches: 10. The CDR3 loop reads CASSRISRDRNEQFF. The CDR3 coding sequence is TGTGCCAGCAGCCGCATTTCTCGGGACAGAAATGAGCAGTTCTTC.

This clonotype was detected many times. The CDR3 coding sequence is TGCAGTGCTAGAGGAAATAGCGGTAATCAGCCCCAGCATTTT. The encoded protein is CSARGNSGNQPQHF. The genes are TRBV20-1 and TRBJ1-5; D gene unclear. CDR3 length equals 14 residues. Trimming cost V 1 base and J 4 bases, with 11 bases left between them. Germline V lookup: CDR1 DFQATT, CDR2 SNEGSKA (reference sequence).

By sample fraction, this clonotype is medium-sized. The chain employs TRBV7-9 and TRBJ2-1; tentative D call: TRBD1 (5 bases). The V gene lost 5 bases and the J gene lost 5 bases, with 16 bases spanning the gap. The CDR3 is 15 residues long. The germline CDR1 and CDR2 sequences are SEHNR and FQNEAQ (reference sequence). This CDR3 reads CASSNQQVLDNEQFF. The CDR3 nucleotides read TGTGCCAGCAGCAATCAACAGGTGTTGGACAATGAGCAGTTCTTC.

At least ten counts were recorded for this clonotype. CDR3 coding DNA: TGCAGTGCTAGAGATGAGCAGTTCTTC. It codes for CSARDEQFF. The chain recombines TRBV20-1 with TRBJ2-1; D gene ambiguous. This CDR3 region has 9 residues. Trimming removed 0 bases at V and 9 bases at J, with 0 bases between. The germline CDR1 and CDR2 sequences are DFQATT and SNEGSKA (reference sequence).

This clonotype was observed many times. This chain links TRBV5-1 with TRBJ1-2; 8 nucleotides match TRBD1. Germline V gene lookup returns CDR1 SGHRS and CDR2 YFSETQ. The CDR3 runs 13 residues. J gave up 3 bases and V 6 bases, and 4 bases lay outside the gene matches. The CDR3 loop reads CASTPGQDYGYTF. The CDR3 DNA reads as TGCGCCAGCACCCCGGGACAGGACTATGGCTACACCTTC.

This clonotype was recorded many times. The gene calls are TRBV5-5 and TRBJ2-1, with TRBD2 matching over 11 bases. The CDR3 has 16 amino acids. V lost 3 bases to trimming and J lost 8 bases; unmatched junction nucleotides: 10. Germline lookup yields CDR1 SGHKS and CDR2 YYEKEE (reference sequence). Written as DNA, the CDR3 is TGTGCCAGCAGCTCGGTAGCGGGAGGGCCCCGGGATGAGCAGTTCTTC. The encoded protein is CASSSVAGGPRDEQFF. The full variable domain, completed using reference TRBV5-5 and TRBJ2-1, is DAGVTQSPTHLIKTRGQQVTLRCSPISGHKSVSWYQQVLGQGPQFIFQYYEKEERGRGNFPDRFSARQFPNYSSELNVNALLLGDSALYLCASSSVAGGPRDEQFFGPGTRLTVL.

This clonotype was picked up a small number of times. V and J are TRBV15 and TRBJ2-1; D is ambiguous. Deletions cut 0 bases from V and 3 bases from J, with 9 bases between. In germline, CDR1 is LNHNV, CDR2 YYDKDF (reference sequence). The CDR3 totals 15 residues. The chain's CDR3 is CATSRDFASYNEQFF. Written as DNA, the CDR3 is TGTGCCACCAGCAGAGATTTCGCTAGCTACAATGAGCAGTTCTTC.

This clonotype was observed at least ten times. The chain recombines TRBV20-1 with TRBJ2-4; D possibly uses TRBD1 or TRBD2 (6 bases each). The V gene's germline CDR1 is DFQATT and CDR2 SNEGSKA (reference sequence). The CDR3 length is 17 residues. The V end was cut by 6 bases, the J end by 0 bases, with 21 bases between. DNA of the CDR3: TGCAGTGCCAGGCCTACTTGGGGGGCGGGAGCCAAAAACATTCAGTACTTC. It translates to CSARPTWGAGAKNIQYF.

This clonotype came up many times. The genes are TRBV5-6 and TRBJ2-4, with a possible D match to TRBD2 (5 bases). The V and J ends lost 2 bases and 2 bases respectively, with 14 bases between them. The germline V gene has CDR1 SGHDT and CDR2 YYEEEE. CDR3 length: 16 amino acids. The CDR3 here is CASSFLTPGTKNIQYF. CDR3 coding DNA: TGTGCCAGCAGCTTTTTAACCCCCGGGACCAAAAACATTCAGTACTTC.